These 9 T cell receptor beta chains originate from one sample sequenced in a study of blood T cell repertoires in COVID-19 (TCRdb year 2020). Library method: the immunoSEQ multiplex PCR assay. TCRdb took over this immuneACCESS table, retaining in-frame rearrangements with V and J assigned. Such tables are incomplete; in checked studies, under half of the missing clones stem from an unresolved V gene, and the remainder is unexplained. The sample records nearly 300,000 clones, 85% to 90% of which are singletons. Under 3.5% of the sample rests with the top ten. Sequencing was carried out using PBMCs or T cells enriched from blood (not recorded which). All receptors come from a woman in her fifties or sixties who had been exposed to COVID-19.

The table lists this clone with a count of one. The chain couples TRBV10-3 to TRBJ2-2, with 8 bases matching TRBD2. With 0 bases clipped from V and 4 bases from J, the junction kept 4 bases outside the gene matches. Germline CDR1 is ENHRY and CDR2 is SYGVKD. This CDR3 spans 16 amino acids. The CDR3 nucleotides are TGTGCCATCAGTGAGTCCTATAGCGGGGTCACCGGGGAGCTGTTTTTT. This translates into CAISESYSGVTGELFF.

This sequence joins TRBV6-2 or TRBV6-3 and TRBJ1-5, with unresolved D. CDR1 and CDR2 from the germline V gene are MNHEY and SVGEGT. Trimming removed 5 bases from V and 7 bases from J, with 9 bases in between. CDR3 length: 12 residues. The DNA of the CDR3 is TGTGCCAGCAGTCCCACTTACCAGCCCCAGCATTTT. It translates to CASSPTYQPQHF.

This sequence joins TRBV5-1 and TRBJ1-5, with D unclear. Germline values: CDR1 SGHRS, CDR2 YFSETQ. There are 13 residues in the CDR3. Trimming took off 7 bases at V and 6 bases at J, with 14 bases between the two ends. In DNA, the CDR3 is TGCGCCAGCGCATTGTCCTCAGGTCAGCCCCAGCATTTT. Translated, it gives CASALSSGQPQHF.

The chain has TRBV2 and TRBJ1-5; no reliable D call. Per the germline V gene, CDR1 is SNHLY and CDR2 is FYNNEI. The germline V and J ends were trimmed by 6 bases and 9 bases, with 12 bases remaining between them. The CDR3 runs to 12 residues. Here the CDR3 reads CASRTDLGPQHF. As DNA, the CDR3 is TGTGCCAGCAGGACCGACTTAGGGCCCCAGCATTTT.

The chain carries TRBV5-6 and TRBJ1-5; D is unclear. This CDR3 spans 14 amino acids. Trimming removed 2 bases at V and 0 bases at J, with 6 bases between. In germline, CDR1 is SGHDT, CDR2 YYEEEE. This CDR3 reads CASSFQNSNQPQHF. The CDR3 DNA sequence: TGTGCCAGCAGCTTCCAGAATAGCAATCAGCCCCAGCATTTT.

This clone has a single count. This rearrangement joins TRBV28 to TRBJ2-3; 8 nucleotides agree with TRBD2. The ends lost 9 bases at V and 2 bases at J; junction bases unmatched: 22. Germline loops: CDR1 MDHEN, CDR2 SYDVKM. The CDR3 is made up of 19 amino acids. As DNA, the CDR3 is TGTGCCAGTTTCCCCTGGGGTAGCGGGACGACAGCCATCACAGATACGCAGTATTTT. Amino acid sequence: CASFPWGSGTTAITDTQYF.

The V gene is TRBV13, the J gene TRBJ1-2, with D possibly being TRBD1 (5 bases). The CDR3 totals 13 residues. Germline values: CDR1 PRHDT, CDR2 FYEKMQ (reference sequence). Trimming pared 3 bases from V and 10 bases from J, leaving 15 bases between. CDR3 sequence (DNA): TGTGCCAGCAGCTTTAGACAGAATATGGTCTACACCTTC. This translates into CASSFRQNMVYTF.

The chain carries TRBV16 and TRBJ1-6, with D perhaps matching TRBD1 (5 bases). Germline CDR1 and CDR2: KGHSY and FQNENV. The CDR3 loop spans 19 amino acids. With 2 bases removed from V and 7 bases from J, the gap between germline ends came to 24 bases. The CDR3, as DNA: TGTGCCAGCAGCCAAGGGGCGGGGTTCGGAAACAACCTCAATTCACCCCTCCACTTT. Translation: CASSQGAGFGNNLNSPLHF.

Notes on this clone: Additional DNA sequences in this sample encode the identical CDR3. The chain is built from TRBV4-2 and TRBJ2-1; 9 nucleotides match TRBD2. CDR1 LGHNA and CDR2 YNFKEQ come from the germline V gene. Trimming at V came to 1 base and at J to 2 bases, leaving 0 bases not matched to a gene. The CDR3 extends over 15 amino acids. Here the CDR3 DNA reads TGTGCCAGCAGCCAAGGCGGGGGGGCCTACAATGAGCAGTTCTTC. This translates into CASSQGGGAYNEQFF.